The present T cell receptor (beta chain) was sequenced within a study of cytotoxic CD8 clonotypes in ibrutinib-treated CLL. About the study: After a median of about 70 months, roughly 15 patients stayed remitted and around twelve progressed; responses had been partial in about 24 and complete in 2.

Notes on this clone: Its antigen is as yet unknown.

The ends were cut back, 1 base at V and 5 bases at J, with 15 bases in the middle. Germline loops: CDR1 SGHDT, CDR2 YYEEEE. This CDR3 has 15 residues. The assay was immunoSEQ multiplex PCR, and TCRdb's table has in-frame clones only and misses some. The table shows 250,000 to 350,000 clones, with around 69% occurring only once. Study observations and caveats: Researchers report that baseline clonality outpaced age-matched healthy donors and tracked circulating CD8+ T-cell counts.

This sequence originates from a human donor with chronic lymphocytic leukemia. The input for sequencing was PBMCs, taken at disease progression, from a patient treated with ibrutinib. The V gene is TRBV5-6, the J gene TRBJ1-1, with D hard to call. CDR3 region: CASSLFGEEVTEAFF. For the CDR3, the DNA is TGTGCCAGCAGCTTGTTCGGGGAGGAGGTTACTGAAGCTTTCTTT.